This is a list of T cell receptor beta chains from one sample in a study of identical twins. TCRdb called the 5' RACE reads again in MiXCR, with one record for every CDR3 protein. The table lists 600,000 to 850,000 distinct CDR3 sequences, approximately 18% of them singletons, with around 13% in the top ten. These same data were also listed under a study on T cells expressing NK-cell markers.

The specimen was PBMCs. These receptors were obtained from a woman aged 18-30 years in good health. Each CDR3 is given with its conserved first and last residue. D genes are given only for firm matches. Clone size appears in some rows only: once, few, many, or a class for an expanded clone.

d_call	clone_size	v_call	j_call	cdr3_aa	cdr3_nt
TRBD1	NA	TRBV7-2	TRBJ1-4	CASSPTGEREKLFF	TGTGCCAGCAGCCCGACAGGGGAAAGGGAAAAACTGTTTTTT
NA	many	TRBV29-1	TRBJ2-3	CSVGQGTDTQYF	TGCAGCGTTGGACAGGGCACAGATACGCAGTATTTT
TRBD1	NA	TRBV7-2	TRBJ1-5	CASSHDRDSQPQHF	TGTGCCAGCAGCCACGACAGGGATAGTCAGCCCCAGCATTTT
NA	few	TRBV7-9	TRBJ1-1	CASSPPLGSRDTEAFF	TGTGCCAGCAGCCCGCCCCTAGGGTCTAGGGACACTGAAGCTTTCTTT
TRBD1	NA	TRBV6-5	TRBJ1-5	CASSYRGPQPQHF	TGTGCCAGCAGTTATAGGGGGCCTCAGCCCCAGCATTTT
NA	few	TRBV19	TRBJ1-3	CASSTVTGASSGNTIYF	TGTGCCAGTAGTACCGTGACAGGCGCAAGCTCTGGAAACACCATATATTTT
NA	NA	TRBV20-1	TRBJ2-3	CSARDSKSSTDTQYF	TGCAGTGCCCGGGACTCCAAGTCATCCACAGATACGCAGTATTTT
TRBD1	NA	TRBV10-3	TRBJ2-5	CASGQSQETQYF	TGTGCCTCGGGACAGTCTCAAGAGACCCAGTACTTC
NA	NA	TRBV20-1	TRBJ1-4	CSARDVADNEKLFF	TGCAGTGCTAGAGATGTGGCTGATAATGAAAAACTGTTTTTT
TRBD2	NA	TRBV12-3/TRBV12-4	TRBJ2-3	CASRQRGGGTDTQYF	TGTGCCAGCAGACAGCGGGGGGGCGGTACAGATACGCAGTATTTT
NA	NA	TRBV10-3	TRBJ2-5	CAISESEGDRETQYF	TGTGCCATCAGTGAGTCGGAGGGGGACCGAGAGACCCAGTACTTC
NA	few	TRBV20-1	TRBJ2-1	CSARDRVFSYNEQFF	TGCAGTGCTAGAGATCGCGTATTCTCCTACAATGAGCAGTTCTTC
TRBD1	few	TRBV9	TRBJ2-5	CASSIGQGRQETQYF	TGTGCCAGCAGCATCGGACAGGGGAGGCAAGAGACCCAGTACTTC
TRBD2	few	TRBV5-1	TRBJ2-1	CASSLRAGGNNEQFF	TGCGCCAGCAGCTTACGAGCGGGAGGGAACAATGAGCAGTTCTTC
NA	NA	TRBV4-2	TRBJ2-7	CASSTGQRSSGFTSYEQYF	TGTGCCAGCAGCACAGGACAGCGCTCCTCAGGCTTTACGTCCTACGAGCAGTACTTC
NA	many	TRBV29-1	TRBJ2-6	CSVGSGANVLTF	TGCAGCGTTGGTTCTGGGGCCAACGTCCTGACTTTC
NA	NA	TRBV12-3/TRBV12-4	TRBJ2-2	CASSLWGSNTGELFF	TGTGCCAGCAGTTTGTGGGGGTCGAACACCGGGGAGCTGTTTTTT
NA	few	TRBV24-1	TRBJ2-1	CATSESGDRRQFF	TGTGCCACCAGTGAGTCGGGGGATAGAAGGCAGTTCTTC
TRBD2	NA	TRBV6-1	TRBJ2-4	CASSEASGAGGGNIQYF	TGTGCCAGCAGTGAGGCTAGCGGGGCTGGGGGGGGAAACATTCAGTACTTC
TRBD2	few	TRBV5-1	TRBJ2-1	CASSWAASGTNNEQFF	TGCGCCAGCAGCTGGGCGGCCAGCGGGACTAACAATGAGCAGTTCTTC
NA	NA	TRBV11-2	TRBJ2-2	CASSSIRTRNTGELFF	TGTGCCAGCAGCTCCATCAGGACGAGGAACACCGGGGAGCTGTTTTTT
TRBD2	few	TRBV12-3/TRBV12-4	TRBJ2-5	CASSLGRGSSQETQYF	TGTGCCAGCAGTTTAGGGCGGGGGTCCTCCCAAGAGACCCAGTACTTC
TRBD2	NA	TRBV20-1	TRBJ2-1	CSASGAGGSSYNEQFF	TGCAGTGCTAGTGGAGCGGGAGGAAGCTCCTACAATGAGCAGTTCTTC
NA	few	TRBV4-2	TRBJ2-2	CASSQRQAKGTGELFF	TGTGCCAGCAGCCAAAGACAGGCCAAGGGGACCGGGGAGCTGTTTTTT
TRBD2	NA	TRBV11-1	TRBJ2-7	CASSLYPSGLKRSSYEQYF	TGTGCCAGCAGCTTATACCCTAGCGGGCTCAAAAGAAGCTCCTACGAGCAGTACTTC
NA	NA	TRBV12-3/TRBV12-4	TRBJ1-5	CTSSFDGDQPQHF	TGTACCAGCAGTTTTGACGGGGATCAGCCCCAGCATTTT
NA	NA	TRBV18	TRBJ2-1	CASSPEQGDNEQFF	TGTGCCAGCTCACCCGAGCAGGGAGACAATGAGCAGTTCTTC
NA	few	TRBV29-1	TRBJ2-7	CSEDSQGRGEQYF	TGCAGCGAAGACTCACAGGGGAGGGGCGAGCAGTACTTC
NA	few	TRBV20-1	TRBJ2-3	CSAPGGGTDTQYF	TGCAGTGCTCCCGGAGGGGGTACAGATACGCAGTATTTT
NA	NA	TRBV6-5	TRBJ2-6	CASSYFGTSGANVLTF	TGTGCCAGCAGTTACTTCGGTACTTCTGGGGCCAACGTCCTGACTTTC
NA	NA	TRBV5-6	TRBJ2-6	CASSPGISGANVLTF	TGTGCCAGCAGCCCCGGGATTTCTGGGGCCAACGTCCTGACTTTC
TRBD1	NA	TRBV5-6	TRBJ1-1	CASSLGQGLEAFF	TGTGCCAGCAGCTTAGGACAGGGGCTTGAAGCTTTCTTT
TRBD1	NA	TRBV27	TRBJ2-2	CASSLATGATGELFF	TGTGCCAGCAGTTTAGCCACAGGGGCCACCGGGGAGCTGTTTTTT
TRBD2	once	TRBV6-5	TRBJ2-7	CASSYVGGGEGEQYF	TGTGCCAGCAGTTACGTTGGCGGGGGGGAAGGCGAGCAGTACTTC
TRBD2	few	TRBV6-4	TRBJ2-1	CASRETSGGPFGEQFF	TGTGCCAGCAGAGAAACTAGCGGGGGCCCCTTCGGTGAGCAGTTCTTC
NA	once	TRBV6-2/TRBV6-3	TRBJ2-5	CAGDTVATTGETQYF	TGTGCCGGCGATACGGTAGCGACGACGGGGGAGACCCAGTACTTC
TRBD2	few	TRBV7-9	TRBJ2-1	CASSLALSGSSYNEQFF	TGTGCCAGCAGCTTAGCGTTGAGCGGGAGCTCCTACAATGAGCAGTTCTTC
NA	NA	TRBV19	TRBJ2-7	CASSNPRHYYEQYF	TGTGCCAGTAGTAACCCCCGACATTACTACGAGCAGTACTTC